These T cell receptor beta chains were read from a single sample in a study of T cell repertoires in cytomegalovirus infection. TCRdb redid the calling of the reads with MiXCR, one entry per CDR3 protein. The sample holds over 200,000 distinct CDR3 sequences, roughly an eighth seen once. The source material was PBMCs. These receptors all stem from a human donor in good health (CMV status not recorded). Some clones in this sample may be carry-over from other donors' samples. Each CDR3 is given with its conserved first and last residue. Each record gives: J gene, V gene, CDR3 protein.

TRBJ2-2,TRBV20-1,CSARDSARGENGELFF
TRBJ2-3,TRBV7-8,CASKIRSLTDTQYF
TRBJ2-7,TRBV7-2,CASSLLRGGGSYEQYF
TRBJ1-5,TRBV15,CATSLTGVGNQPQHF
TRBJ1-1,TRBV3-1,CASSPVGGQGSFF
TRBJ1-4,TRBV5-4,CASSFQGTNEKLFF
TRBJ1-2,TRBV12-3/TRBV12-4,CASRPLGQGSFNYGYTF
TRBJ2-7,TRBV28,CASSFPAGGFHEQYF
TRBJ1-1,TRBV7-2,CASSLASTVNTEAFF
TRBJ2-2,TRBV4-2,CASSQIVHAGELFF
TRBJ1-5,TRBV28,CASSGDRPQHF
TRBJ2-7,TRBV7-8,CASSLSGYPEQYF
TRBJ1-1,TRBV6-2/TRBV6-3,CASTFLAGANTEAFF
TRBJ2-1,TRBV29-1,CSVGLAGGMEQFF
TRBJ1-1,TRBV7-3,CASSLRGAGPNTEAFF
TRBJ2-1,TRBV7-3,CASSLSGTGDYKQFF
TRBJ2-1,TRBV5-1,CASSPISGGAGNEQFF
TRBJ2-6,TRBV12-3/TRBV12-4,CASSYRSSGANVLTF
TRBJ2-1,TRBV5-1,CASFSGLAGVNEQFF
TRBJ2-2,TRBV6-2/TRBV6-3,CASSLPRPGELFF
TRBJ1-4,TRBV7-2,CASSLRATNEKLFF
TRBJ1-1,TRBV6-2/TRBV6-3,CASTEKYTEAFF
TRBJ1-1,TRBV7-6,CASSARDRGNTEAFF
TRBJ2-7,TRBV7-9,CASSLTAGGPNEQYF
TRBJ2-1,TRBV7-9,CASSWYGGKNEQFF
TRBJ1-2,TRBV27,CASSSPNYGYTF
TRBJ1-1,TRBV29-1,CSAASNTEAFF
TRBJ2-1,TRBV7-3,CASSALRPGLADNEQFF
TRBJ2-3,TRBV7-3,CASSSSVGTDTQYF
TRBJ2-5,TRBV5-5,CASSLPWQQETQYF
TRBJ2-5,TRBV7-2,CASSLALSGRAGETQYF
TRBJ1-5,TRBV7-3,CASGPGESNQPQHF
TRBJ2-1,TRBV7-6,CASSPGLAGVSYNEQFF
TRBJ2-7,TRBV4-2,CASSRGLAGNDEQYF
TRBJ2-3,TRBV29-1,CSVGRLADTQYF
TRBJ2-5,TRBV7-2,CASSFGGVVETQYF
TRBJ1-5,TRBV12-5,CASGLSGPLNQPQHF
TRBJ1-1,TRBV18,CASSPRDREAFF
TRBJ2-2,TRBV7-2,CASSLTSGATGELFF
TRBJ2-2,TRBV7-6,CASSLLEGGELFF
TRBJ1-1,TRBV2,CASRRTGGLWGTEAFF